Below are 31 T cell receptor beta chains sequenced from a single sample in a study of T cell responses to AZD1222 COVID-19 vaccine. Profiled with immunoSEQ multiplex PCR; TCRdb holds only in-frame clones, not every one. This sample has more than 100,000 clones, with approximately 94% found just once. The sequenced sample was peripheral blood, obtained 28 days after the second AZD1222 dose. The receptors come from an adult who received the AZD1222 COVID-19 vaccine.

This clone has just a few counts. The V gene is TRBV6-1, the J gene TRBJ1-3, with D unclear. V lost 3 bases to trimming and J lost 0 bases, with 15 bases between them. The CDR3 totals 17 residues. From germline, CDR1 is MNHNS and CDR2 SASEGT. For the CDR3, the DNA is TGTGCCAGCAGTGAGGAATGGAAGCCACCCTCTGGAAACACCATATATTTT. This codes for CASSEEWKPPSGNTIYF.

The V and J genes are TRBV6-7 and TRBJ1-4; a possible D gene is TRBD1 (5 bases). TRBV6-7 is an ORF, with its function uncertain. This CDR3 contains 20 residues. Between the trimmed V and J ends, which lost 6 bases and 0 bases, there was a span of 26 bases. CDR3 DNA: TGTGCCAGCAGCTCCCTCCCTGACAGTCGCCACGTTGCAACTAATGAAAAACTGTTTTTT. Residues: CASSSLPDSRHVATNEKLFF.

The rearrangement uses TRBV14 and TRBJ2-1, with D unresolved. The CDR3 covers 17 residues. V was shortened by 1 base and J by 0 bases, with 13 bases between the two germline ends. Germline V CDR1 and CDR2: SGHDN, FVKESK. The CDR3 reads CASSQGALPSSYNEQFF. DNA of the CDR3: TGTGCCAGCAGCCAAGGTGCACTCCCGAGCTCCTACAATGAGCAGTTCTTC.

The V and J genes are TRBV7-9 and TRBJ2-1, with 7 bases fitting TRBD1. The CDR3 totals 15 residues. V was clipped by 5 bases and J by 1 base; unmatched bases: 5. The germline V gene encodes CDR1 SEHNR and CDR2 FQNEAQ (reference sequence). The DNA for the CDR3 is TGTGCCAGCAGCCTCCCGGGACAGTCCTACAATGAGCAGTTCTTC. This translates into CASSLPGQSYNEQFF.

The J gene is TRBJ2-3, the V gene TRBV4-3; a possible D gene is TRBD2 (6 bases). Trimming took off 1 base at V and 2 bases at J, with 10 bases between the two ends. Germline lookup yields CDR1 LGHNA and CDR2 YSLEER. The CDR3 is 15 amino acids. The CDR3 DNA sequence: TGCGCCAGCAGCCAAGGGCGGGGTTACACAGATACGCAGTATTTT. This encodes CASSQGRGYTDTQYF.

This clone was counted between two and nine times. This chain links TRBV19 with TRBJ1-1; 10 nucleotides align to TRBD1. This CDR3 spans 16 amino acids. V lost 4 bases, J lost 0 bases, and 5 bases stayed unmatched. In germline, CDR1 is LNHDA, CDR2 SQIVND (reference sequence). CDR3 region: CASSTGTGDLNTEAFF. DNA of the CDR3: TGTGCCAGTAGTACCGGGACAGGGGACCTGAACACTGAAGCTTTCTTT.

V and J are TRBV5-1 and TRBJ1-2, with TRBD1 as a possible D gene (5 bases). Germline assignment: CDR1 SGHRS and CDR2 YFSETQ. The length of the CDR3 is 13 residues. V dropped 3 bases and J dropped 3 bases, with 9 bases sitting between them. The CDR3 DNA is TGCGCCAGCAGCTCCGGGACTGACTATGGCTACACCTTC. Its protein product is CASSSGTDYGYTF.

The CDR3 nucleotides are TGTGCCAGCAGCCCGAGACTAGCGGGGGGCTACAATGAGCAGTTCTTC. Translated, it gives CASSPRLAGGYNEQFF. The rearrangement uses TRBV7-8 and TRBJ2-1; 13 nucleotides agree with TRBD2. Germline V gene lookup returns CDR1 SGHVS and CDR2 FQNEAQ. V trimming: 5 bases; J trimming: 3 bases; junction bases outside the gene matches: 4. The CDR3 consists of 16 residues.

This chain uses TRBV7-9 with TRBJ2-3; tentatively, D is TRBD1 or TRBD2 (5 bases each). The V end was cut by 5 bases, the J end by 7 bases, with 19 bases between. Germline CDR1 is SEHNR and CDR2 is FQNEAQ (reference sequence). The CDR3 has 15 amino acids. Written as DNA, the CDR3 is TGTGCCAGCAGCAATCCGGGACCCTCAACCAATACGCAGTATTTT. Translated, it gives CASSNPGPSTNTQYF.

The rearrangement links TRBV5-6 to TRBJ1-4; D call uncertain. This CDR3 spans 15 amino acids. V dropped 6 bases and J dropped 0 bases, with 12 bases sitting between them. Germline CDR1 and CDR2: SGHDT and YYEEEE. CDR3 DNA sequence: TGTGCCAGCAAGGTTACAGACGCAACTAATGAAAAACTGTTTTTT. It is translated as CASKVTDATNEKLFF.

This chain's CDR3 is CASSQDLSRTDTQYF. CDR3 nucleotides: TGCGCCAGCAGCCAAGATCTTTCCCGCACAGATACGCAGTATTTT. The gene calls are TRBV4-1 and TRBJ2-3; D ambiguous. Per germline, CDR1 MGHRA and CDR2 YSYEKL. Trimming cost V 0 bases and J 1 base, with 8 bases left between them. This CDR3 is built from 15 residues.

The genes are TRBV5-6 and TRBJ1-6; D remains ambiguous. The CDR3 sequence is 16 residues long. The V end was cut by 0 bases, the J end by 7 bases, with 14 bases between. Germline assignment: CDR1 SGHDT and CDR2 YYEEEE. The CDR3 protein is CASSLGGTLINSPLHF. Written as DNA, the CDR3 is TGTGCCAGCAGCTTGGGGGGAACTCTTATAAATTCACCCCTCCACTTT.

This clone was counted a single time. The gene calls are TRBV6-5 and TRBJ1-1; D might be TRBD1 (6 bases). From germline, CDR1 is MNHEY and CDR2 SVGAGI. The CDR3 has 12 residues. V was pared by 8 bases and J by 13 bases, with 20 bases between. The DNA of the CDR3 is TGTGCCAGCGAAGGACAGAGCGGAACGATTTTCTTT. The encoded protein is CASEGQSGTIFF.

The count of this clone is one. This chain links TRBV5-6 with TRBJ2-7; D unresolved. The V gene's germline CDR1 is SGHDT and CDR2 YYEEEE. V dropped 0 bases and J dropped 4 bases, with 5 bases sitting between them. The CDR3 covers 12 residues. CDR3 sequence (DNA): TGTGCCAGCAGCTTGGAGGGTTACGAGCAGTACTTC. Protein product: CASSLEGYEQYF.

This clone was seen just once. The J gene is TRBJ2-2, the V gene TRBV6-2 or TRBV6-3; D possibly corresponds to TRBD2 (5 bases). V lost 4 bases and J 6 bases, leaving 9 bases between the germline ends. This CDR3 has 13 residues. CDR1 is MNHEY and CDR2 is SVGEGT in the germline V gene. In DNA form, the CDR3 reads TGTGCCAGCAGTTTCCGAGGGCCCGGGGAGCTGTTTTTT. The encoded protein is CASSFRGPGELFF.

The rearrangement links TRBV9 to TRBJ1-6; a possible D gene is TRBD1 (6 bases). The CDR3 is made up of 15 amino acids. Trimming removed 0 bases from V and 5 bases from J, with 9 bases in between. The germline V gene encodes CDR1 SGDLS and CDR2 YYNGEE. This CDR3 reads CASSVGGADNSPLHF. CDR3 sequence (DNA): TGTGCCAGCAGCGTAGGGGGGGCAGATAATTCACCCCTCCACTTT.

The chain carries TRBV3-1 (or the pseudogene TRBV3-2) and TRBJ2-3; no clear D gene. Deletions cut 3 bases from V and 0 bases from J, with 10 bases between. Germline values: CDR1 LGHDT, CDR2 YNNKEL (reference sequence). This CDR3 spans 15 amino acids. CDR3 nucleotide sequence: TGTGCCAGCAGCCACCGGGCCATGAGCACAGATACGCAGTATTTT. Residues: CASSHRAMSTDTQYF.

V and J are TRBV7-3 and TRBJ1-1; D call uncertain. The CDR3 consists of 13 residues. Germline V CDR1 and CDR2: SGHTA, FQGTGA. The germline V and J ends were trimmed by 5 bases and 8 bases, with 15 bases remaining between them. The CDR3 DNA sequence: TGTGCCAGCAGCCCAAAAAATAAGGAAGAAGCTTTCTTT. This codes for CASSPKNKEEAFF.

The chain links TRBV5-1 to TRBJ1-4, with 7 bases aligning to TRBD1. Germline V gene data show CDR1 as SGHRS and CDR2 as YFSETQ. CDR3 size: 16 residues. V was clipped by 3 bases and J by 8 bases; unmatched bases: 13. The DNA for the CDR3 is TGCGCCAGCAGCTCTAGGCAAGAGGGGGCGGGAGAAAAACTGTTTTTT. Encoded protein: CASSSRQEGAGEKLFF.

This chain joins TRBV19 and TRBJ1-2; D is unresolved. Deletions cut 8 bases from V and 1 base from J, with 17 bases between. The CDR3 totals 15 residues. Germline CDR1 reads LNHDA; CDR2 reads SQIVND (reference sequence). In DNA form, the CDR3 reads TGTGCCAGTGGAGTATTGCATATGAATAACTATGGCTACACCTTC. This encodes CASGVLHMNNYGYTF.

In its sample, this clone was seen once. The chain combines TRBV7-3 with TRBJ2-2; the D gene could be TRBD1 or TRBD2 (5 bases each). V was shortened by 5 bases and J by 8 bases, with 9 bases between the two germline ends. This CDR3 has 12 amino acids. Per germline, CDR1 SGHTA and CDR2 FQGTGA. The CDR3 spells CASSPGGGELFF. The CDR3 nucleotides read TGTGCCAGCAGCCCTGGGGGTGGGGAGCTGTTTTTT. The full variable domain, completed using reference TRBV7-3 and TRBJ2-2, is GAGVSQTPSNKVTEKGKYVELRCDPISGHTALYWYRQSLGQGPEFLIYFQGTGAADDSGLPNDRFFAVRPEGSVSTLKIQRTERGDSAVYLCASSPGGGELFFGEGSRLTVL.

This rearrangement joins TRBV7-2 to TRBJ2-1; D gene ambiguous. The CDR3 extends over 13 amino acids. V shed 6 bases and J shed 8 bases, with 14 bases lying between them. The germline gives CDR1 SGHTA, CDR2 FQGNSA. In nucleotides, the CDR3 is TGTGCCAGCAGTAGCCCGGTTCGCCATGAGCAGTTCTTC. It specifies CASSSPVRHEQFF.

The chain recombines TRBV7-9 with TRBJ1-1, with D perhaps matching TRBD1 (5 bases). Germline lookup yields CDR1 SEHNR and CDR2 FQNEAQ (reference sequence). The germline V and J ends were trimmed by 2 bases and 1 base, with 11 bases remaining between them. The CDR3 totals 15 residues. The CDR3 loop is CASSLWAGPNTEAFF. The CDR3 region has the DNA TGTGCCAGCAGCTTATGGGCAGGGCCGAACACTGAAGCTTTCTTT.

The chain has TRBV19 and TRBJ1-6; TRBD1 matches 8 bases. From germline, CDR1 is LNHDA and CDR2 SQIVND (reference sequence). This CDR3 region has 14 residues. The J segment lost 7 bases and the V segment lost 3 bases, leaving 2 bases of the junction unmatched. CDR3 sequence reads: CASSIRQGNSPLHF. DNA for the CDR3: TGTGCCAGTAGTATTAGACAGGGGAATTCACCCCTCCACTTT. Looking up the rest from reference TRBV19 and TRBJ1-6 gives the full variable domain: DGGITQSPKYLFRKEGQNVTLSCEQNLNHDAMYWYRQDPGQGLRLIYYSQIVNDFQKGDIAEGYSVSREKKESFPLTVTSAQKNPTAFYLCASSIRQGNSPLHFGNGTRLTVT.

The chain has TRBV4-1 and TRBJ1-1; D call uncertain. V was trimmed by 0 bases and J by 11 bases, leaving 16 bases between them. Germline V gene data show CDR1 as MGHRA and CDR2 as YSYEKL. The CDR3 sequence is 14 residues long. Here the CDR3 DNA reads TGCGCCAGCAGCCAAGACGAGGGTAGGATGGCCGCTTTCTTT. Protein sequence: CASSQDEGRMAAFF.

The CDR3 region is CASSSTGGHLSGNTIYF. CDR3 sequence (DNA): TGTGCCAGCAGCTCCACAGGTGGACACCTCTCTGGAAACACCATATATTTT. This chain uses TRBV7-2 with TRBJ1-3, with a possible D match to TRBD1 (5 bases). Germline assignment: CDR1 SGHTA and CDR2 FQGNSA. This CDR3 spans 17 amino acids. Trimming removed 4 bases at V and 0 bases at J, with 16 bases between.

In its sample, this clone was seen once. The chain uses TRBV2 and TRBJ2-7; tentatively, D is TRBD1 or TRBD2 (5 bases each). CDR3 length equals 14 residues. The germline V gene has CDR1 SNHLY and CDR2 FYNNEI. V lost 7 bases and J 0 bases, leaving 13 bases between the germline ends. The CDR3 loop is CASKVGVVSYEQYF. The DNA for the CDR3 is TGTGCCAGCAAGGTGGGGGTAGTCTCCTACGAGCAGTACTTC.

The gene calls are TRBV7-9 and TRBJ2-2; 10 bases align to TRBD1. Germline CDR1 SEHNR, CDR2 FQNEAQ (reference sequence). With V trimmed by 8 bases and J by 1 base, 7 bases remained unmatched. The CDR3 loop spans 16 amino acids. The CDR3 sequence: CASPRGTGENTGELFF. DNA for the CDR3: TGTGCCAGCCCCAGGGGGACAGGGGAGAACACCGGGGAGCTGTTTTTT.

The chain links TRBV14 to TRBJ2-3; D is uncertain. The CDR3 consists of 16 residues. Germline V CDR1 and CDR2: SGHDN, FVKESK. V was cut by 0 bases and J by 6 bases, with 16 bases left in between. CDR3 region: CASSQEGLRPWDTQYF. The CDR3 coding sequence is TGTGCCAGCAGCCAAGAGGGATTGCGACCCTGGGATACGCAGTATTTT.

The gene calls are TRBV7-2 and TRBJ1-5, with D hard to call. Between the trimmed V and J ends, which lost 10 bases and 4 bases, there was a span of 14 bases. The CDR3 sequence is 13 residues long. Per germline, CDR1 SGHTA and CDR2 FQGNSA. This chain's CDR3 is CATSQDLNQPQHF. The CDR3 DNA reads as TGTGCCACCTCGCAGGACTTGAATCAGCCCCAGCATTTT.

This clone came up once. The rearrangement uses TRBV7-9 and TRBJ1-5, with a tentative D call TRBD1 (5 bases). This CDR3 is 16 amino acids long. V was trimmed by 6 bases and J by 2 bases, leaving 17 bases between them. The V gene's germline CDR1 is SEHNR and CDR2 FQNEAQ (reference sequence). CDR3 DNA sequence: TGTGCCAGCAGTCAAGTGGGGGGGAAGGGCAATCAGCCCCAGCATTTT. It is translated as CASSQVGGKGNQPQHF.